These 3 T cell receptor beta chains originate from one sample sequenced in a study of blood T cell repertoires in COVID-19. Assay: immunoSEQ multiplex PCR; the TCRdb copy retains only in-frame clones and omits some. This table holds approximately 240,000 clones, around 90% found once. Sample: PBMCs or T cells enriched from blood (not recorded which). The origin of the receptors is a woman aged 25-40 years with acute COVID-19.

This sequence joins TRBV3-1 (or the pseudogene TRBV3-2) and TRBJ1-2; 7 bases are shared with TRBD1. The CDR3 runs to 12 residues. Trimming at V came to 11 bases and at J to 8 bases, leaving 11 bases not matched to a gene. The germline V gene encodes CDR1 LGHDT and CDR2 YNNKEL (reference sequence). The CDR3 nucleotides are TGTGCCTCTCATAACAGGGGTTCGGGCTACACCTTC. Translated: CASHNRGSGYTF.

CDR3 in DNA: TGTGCCAGCAGGCGACTAGCGGGAGGATCCTACAATGAGCAGTTCTTC. It is translated as CASRRLAGGSYNEQFF. The rearrangement links TRBV7-2 to TRBJ2-1, with 13 bases fitting TRBD2. There are 16 residues in the CDR3. Germline CDR1 and CDR2: SGHTA and FQGNSA. Trimming took 6 bases from V and 1 from J; bases not matched to a gene: 3.

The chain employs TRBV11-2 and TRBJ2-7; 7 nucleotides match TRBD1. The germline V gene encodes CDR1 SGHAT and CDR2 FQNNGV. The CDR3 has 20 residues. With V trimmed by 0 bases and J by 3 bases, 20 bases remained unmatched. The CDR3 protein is CASSLDWLRVTGQGDYEQYF. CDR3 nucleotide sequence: TGTGCCAGCAGCTTAGATTGGTTACGGGTTACGGGGCAGGGGGACTACGAGCAGTACTTC.